The T cell receptor beta chain described here comes from a study of blood T cell repertoires in COVID-19. Trimming removed 3 bases at V and 5 bases at J, with 17 bases between. The CDR3 totals 15 residues. Germline loops: CDR1 LNHDA, CDR2 SQIVND (reference sequence). Original analysis: Estimation of nucleated cell counts was performed using reference gene primer amplification. Profiling relied on immunoSEQ multiplex PCR, and the TCRdb table lists in-frame clones only, not all of them. V and J calls plus clone size are reproduced from that table; the DNA served to infer D and trimming. In the table there are 45,000 to 65,000 clones, about 88% of which are singletons.

What was sequenced was peripheral blood. The J gene is TRBJ2-7, the V gene TRBV19; tentative D call: TRBD1 (6 bases). This clonotype was obtained from a man older than 75 in a cohort sampled during active COVID-19. The CDR3 protein is CASSIPSQGIDEQYF. CDR3 nucleotides: TGTGCCAGTAGTATCCCAAGCCAGGGGATCGACGAGCAGTACTTC.